Each of the 14 T cell receptor beta chains below was sequenced from the same sample in a study of identical twins. TCRdb processed the 5' RACE reads anew with MiXCR; each CDR3 protein has one entry. The table lists about 550,000 distinct CDR3 sequences, about a fifth of them singletons. The same sample was also studied in work on yellow fever vaccine responses in identical twins.

Material for sequencing was CD4+ T cells sorted from blood. These receptors were obtained from a woman aged 18 to 35 in good health.

This clonotype has more than one count but fewer than ten. The V call is TRBV6-1, the J call TRBJ2-5; a weak D match, TRBD2 (5 bases). The CDR3 is 14 amino acids. V was shortened by 6 bases and J by 2 bases, with 13 bases between the two germline ends. In germline, CDR1 is MNHNS, CDR2 SASEGT. The CDR3 region has the DNA TGTGCCAGCAGCTCCGGGGTAGGGCAAGAGACCCAGTACTTC. Amino acids: CASSSGVGQETQYF.

The chain is built from TRBV18 and TRBJ2-5; 13 bases fit TRBD2. The CDR3 loop spans 17 amino acids. Germline-derived CDR1 and CDR2 are KGHSH and LQKENI. V dropped 3 bases and J dropped 5; count of bases not matched to a gene: 9. CDR3 loop: CASSPAGTSGEGETQYF. The CDR3 DNA reads as TGTGCCAGCTCACCGGCGGGGACTAGCGGGGAAGGGGAGACCCAGTACTTC. The full variable domain, rest sourced from reference TRBV18 and TRBJ2-5, is NAGVMQNPRHLVRRRGQEARLRCSPMKGHSHVYWYRQLPEEGLKFMVYLQKENIIDESGMPKERFSAEFPKEGPSILRIQQVVRGDSAAYFCASSPAGTSGEGETQYFGPGTRLLVL.

This chain links TRBV10-3 with TRBJ2-7, with 11 bases identical to TRBD1. The CDR3 spans 15 residues. The V segment lost 4 bases and the J segment 4 bases; nucleotides outside the gene matches: 6. The germline gives CDR1 ENHRY, CDR2 SYGVKD. The CDR3 here is CAISGDGQGAYEQYV. The CDR3, as DNA: TGTGCCATCAGTGGTGATGGACAGGGGGCTTACGAGCAGTACGTC.

This chain connects TRBV13 to TRBJ2-5, with 8 bases that match TRBD2. The CDR3 sequence is 17 residues long. Germline V gene data show CDR1 as PRHDT and CDR2 as FYEKMQ (reference sequence). Unmatched junction bases numbered 11, after V lost 5 bases and J lost 0 bases. The DNA of the CDR3 is TGTGCCAGCAGCCCGCCATATAGCGGGGCCAACCAAGAGACCCAGTACTTC. This encodes CASSPPYSGANQETQYF.

V and J are TRBV12-3 or TRBV12-4 and TRBJ2-1; TRBD2 matches 7 bases. V lost 5 bases, J lost 1 base, and 2 bases stayed unmatched. There are 14 residues in the CDR3. CDR3 sequence reads: CASSRGRSYNEQFF. The CDR3 DNA sequence: TGTGCCAGCAGTCGCGGGAGATCCTACAATGAGCAGTTCTTC.

This clonotype has only a few counts. The chain is built from TRBV5-1 and TRBJ2-1; perhaps TRBD1 as D (6 bases). Trimming removed 4 bases at V and 5 bases at J, with 22 bases between. The CDR3 has 17 amino acids. The V gene's germline CDR1 is SGHRS and CDR2 YFSETQ. CDR3 sequence (DNA): TGCGCCAGCAGCGGGTCGGGACACACCCTCTGGAACAATGAGCAGTTCTTC. Amino acids: CASSGSGHTLWNNEQFF.

This chain connects TRBV20-1 to TRBJ2-5; D gene uncertain. The V gene lost 5 bases and the J gene lost 5 bases, with 6 bases spanning the gap. The CDR3 is 10 residues long. The V gene's germline CDR1 is DFQATT and CDR2 SNEGSKA (reference sequence). The CDR3: CSALGETQYF. The CDR3 nucleotides read TGCAGTGCTTTAGGGGAGACCCAGTACTTC.

V and J are TRBV20-1 and TRBJ2-1; no firm D call. Germline loops: CDR1 DFQATT, CDR2 SNEGSKA (reference sequence). The CDR3 is 15 residues long. The ends were cut back, 3 bases at V and 3 bases at J, with 15 bases in the middle. The DNA of the CDR3 is TGCAGTGCTAGCGGTCTCGTGAGAGGCTACAATGAGCAGTTCTTC. Translation: CSASGLVRGYNEQFF.

This clonotype was detected ten times or more. The V gene is TRBV29-1, the J gene TRBJ2-7; weak D call: TRBD2 (5 bases). CDR3 length: 13 amino acids. Germline-derived CDR1 and CDR2 are SQVTM and ANQGSEA. V was pared by 4 bases and J by 2 bases, with 12 bases between. The DNA for the CDR3 is TGCAGCGTTGCCCTAGCCCCTACCTACGAGCAGTACTTC. This translates into CSVALAPTYEQYF.

V gene TRBV28 combines with J gene TRBJ2-7; D is ambiguous. In germline, CDR1 is MDHEN, CDR2 SYDVKM. Trimming left V 7 bases short and J 2 bases short, with 15 bases between. This CDR3 is built from 14 residues. CDR3 amino acids: CASTKRPFTYEQYF. In DNA form, the CDR3 reads TGTGCCAGCACCAAAAGGCCCTTCACCTACGAGCAGTACTTC.

This clonotype was seen more than once but under ten times. The V and J genes are TRBV6-5 and TRBJ2-6; the D is unclear. V was cut by 0 bases and J by 4 bases, with 13 bases left in between. From germline, CDR1 is MNHEY and CDR2 SVGAGI. This CDR3 is 17 amino acids long. CDR3 sequence reads: CASSYSTTLGGANVLTF. CDR3 DNA sequence: TGTGCCAGCAGTTACTCGACCACGCTGGGGGGGGCCAACGTCCTGACTTTC.

This clonotype was picked up a small number of times. The rearrangement links TRBV12-3 or TRBV12-4 to TRBJ1-2, with 10 bases identical to TRBD1. The V and J ends lost 0 bases and 3 bases, in that order; junction bases with no gene match: 4. The CDR3 consists of 16 residues. CDR3 DNA sequence: TGTGCCAGCAGTTTAGCCACGGGACAGGGGCACTATGGCTACACCTTC. Translated, it gives CASSLATGQGHYGYTF.

The V and J genes are TRBV18 and TRBJ2-6, with TRBD2 matching over 10 bases. The V gene end was trimmed by 4 bases and the J gene end by 3 bases; junction bases not matched to a gene: 9. Germline loops: CDR1 KGHSH, CDR2 LQKENI. The CDR3 covers 18 residues. For the CDR3, the DNA is TGTGCCAGCTCACGAGCAGCGGGAGGGCCGAGTGGGGCCAACGTCCTGACTTTC. Residues: CASSRAAGGPSGANVLTF. Filled out from reference TRBV18 and TRBJ2-6, the complete variable domain reads NAGVMQNPRHLVRRRGQEARLRCSPMKGHSHVYWYRQLPEEGLKFMVYLQKENIIDESGMPKERFSAEFPKEGPSILRIQQVVRGDSAAYFCASSRAAGGPSGANVLTFGAGSRLTVL.

This clonotype was seen only a few times. The rearrangement links TRBV28 to TRBJ1-2; D uncertain. CDR1 and CDR2 from the germline V gene are MDHEN and SYDVKM. V was trimmed by 4 bases and J by 4 bases, leaving 10 bases between them. This CDR3 is built from 13 residues. The DNA for the CDR3 is TGTGCCAGCAGTTATTCCTCCACCTATGGCTACACCTTC. Its protein product is CASSYSSTYGYTF.